This T cell receptor (beta chain) is from a study of shared clonotypes between healthy human individuals. General study findings and limits: Clonotypes which were not shared had lower generation probabilities than clonotypes that all four donors shared. Enrolling few donors narrowed the genetic and exposure-history diversity that was represented.

CDR3 length: 18 amino acids. CDR1 MGHRA and CDR2 YSYEKL come from the germline V gene. V shed 0 bases, J shed 4 bases, and the junction held 8 bases outside the gene matches. TCRdb keeps only in-frame clones here, not all; method: immunoSEQ multiplex PCR. The table has about 2.4 million clones, 93% seen once. Naive CD45RA+ and memory CD45RA-negative subsets were split from CD4+ cells. Remarks on this clone: Antigen: not known.

V is TRBV4-1 and J is TRBJ2-2, with TRBD2 matching over 10 bases. Sequenced: naive CD4+ T cells from PBMCs. Stated subset: CD45RA+ positively selected. The TCR sequence derives from a man between 18 and 35 years old in good health. Some clones in this sample may be carry-over from other donors' samples. CDR3 protein: CASSQDVPASGGTGELFF. The CDR3 coding sequence is TGCGCCAGCAGCCAAGATGTCCCGGCTAGCGGGGGCACCGGGGAGCTGTTTTTT.